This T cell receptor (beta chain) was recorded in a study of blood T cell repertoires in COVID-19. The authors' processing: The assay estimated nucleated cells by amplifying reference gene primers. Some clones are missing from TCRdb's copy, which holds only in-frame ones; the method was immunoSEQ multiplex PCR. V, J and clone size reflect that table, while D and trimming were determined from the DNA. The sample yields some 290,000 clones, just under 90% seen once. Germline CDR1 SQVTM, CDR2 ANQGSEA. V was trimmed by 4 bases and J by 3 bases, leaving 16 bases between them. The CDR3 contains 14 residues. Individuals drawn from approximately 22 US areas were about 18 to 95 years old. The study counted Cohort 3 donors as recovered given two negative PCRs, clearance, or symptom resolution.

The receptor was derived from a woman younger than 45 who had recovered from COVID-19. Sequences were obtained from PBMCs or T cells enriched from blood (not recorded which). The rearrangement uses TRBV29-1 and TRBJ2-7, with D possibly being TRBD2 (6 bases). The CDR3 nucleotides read TGCAGCGTTGGGATGGGCGGGGCCCGCTACGAGCAGTACTTC. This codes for CSVGMGGARYEQYF.